These 17 T cell receptor beta chains were all obtained from the same sample, sequenced in a study of T-cell reconstitution after alpha-beta-depleted transplantation in children. During its preparation, the TCRbeta library received unique molecular identifiers. From the PCR reads, TCRdb called clonotypes with MiXCR, one entry per CDR3 protein. The sample includes about 290,000 distinct CDR3 sequences, roughly 7.8% seen only once; the top ten take approximately 9.6%. General study points: From newly produced T cells came most of the T-cell counts and diversity one year after transplant.

What these receptors recognize is not known. The source was peripheral blood, collected 360 days after TCRalphabeta/CD19-depleted stem cell transplant. Receptor source: a female patient aged 2-15 years who had a stem cell transplant for Fanconi anemia, so the T cells may come from the graft donor.

This clonotype was observed many times. V usage is TRBV10-3 and J usage is TRBJ2-3, with D unclear. This CDR3 comprises 13 residues. Between the trimmed V and J ends, which lost 4 bases and 0 bases, there was a span of 5 bases. CDR1 and CDR2 (germline): ENHRY, SYGVKD. The CDR3 here is CAISVESTDTQYF. The CDR3 DNA sequence: TGTGCCATCAGTGTGGAGAGCACAGATACGCAGTATTTT.

The chain links TRBV27 to TRBJ2-1; the D is unclear. CDR1 and CDR2 (germline): MNHEY, SMNVEV (reference sequence). Trimming removed 8 bases from V and 0 bases from J, with 17 bases in between. This CDR3 contains 16 residues. CDR3 amino acids: CASRLSGLSSYNEQFF. In DNA form, the CDR3 reads TGTGCCAGCCGCTTATCAGGTCTTAGCTCCTACAATGAGCAGTTCTTC.

This clonotype was found many times. J is TRBJ2-2 and V is TRBV7-2; unclear D gene. This CDR3 is 16 amino acids long. Germline loops: CDR1 SGHTA, CDR2 FQGNSA. Deletions cut 8 bases from V and 5 bases from J, with 21 bases between. The CDR3 sequence: CASGPDLLLNTGELFF. The CDR3 coding sequence is TGTGCCAGCGGACCCGACTTACTGCTAAATACCGGGGAGCTGTTTTTT.

The chain couples TRBV9 to TRBJ1-1, with TRBD1 as a possible D gene (5 bases). The length of the CDR3 is 14 residues. The germline CDR1 and CDR2 sequences are SGDLS and YYNGEE. V shed 1 base and J shed 1 base, with 8 bases lying between them. In nucleotides, the CDR3 is TGTGCCAGCAGCGTACAGGGCCAGAACACTGAAGCTTTCTTT. Translation: CASSVQGQNTEAFF.

Ten or more counts support this clonotype. This sequence joins TRBV6-5 and TRBJ2-7; D perhaps matches TRBD1 (6 bases). V gave up 10 bases and J gave up 3 bases, with 10 bases separating them. CDR3 length: 11 residues. Germline assignment: CDR1 MNHEY and CDR2 SVGAGI. CDR3 in DNA: TGTGCCATCGGCAGGGGCTACGAGCAGTACTTC. It translates to CAIGRGYEQYF.

The chain joins TRBV30 to TRBJ2-7, with 7 nucleotides matching TRBD1. CDR1 GTSNPN and CDR2 SVGIG come from the germline V gene (reference sequence). This CDR3 spans 15 amino acids. The junction had 10 bases not matched to a gene; V was cut back by 3 bases and J by 2 bases. The CDR3 reads CAWRGLTGHTYEQYF. The DNA of the CDR3 is TGTGCCTGGAGGGGTTTGACAGGGCATACCTACGAGCAGTACTTC.

In this sample, this clonotype turned up many times. The rearrangement joins TRBV24-1 to TRBJ2-3; TRBD1 matches 8 bases. The CDR3 consists of 15 residues. J lost 6 bases, V lost 4 bases, and 8 bases had no gene match. Germline V gene lookup returns CDR1 KGHDR and CDR2 SFDVKD. The CDR3 loop reads CATSDPGQGGDTQYF. The CDR3 bases are TGTGCCACCAGTGACCCAGGACAGGGTGGGGATACGCAGTATTTT.

A word on this clonotype: One base away lies a much larger clone, so this may be a sequencing read error. The chain carries TRBV7-2 and TRBJ2-7; a possible D gene is TRBD2 (6 bases). The CDR3 runs 14 residues. CDR1 and CDR2 (germline): SGHTA, FQGNSA. Written as DNA, the CDR3 is TGTGCCAGCAGCTTAGGGGCGGGGACCTACAAGCAGTACTTC. As protein: CASSLGAGTYKQYF. Drawing the rest from reference TRBV7-2 and TRBJ2-7, the complete variable domain is GAGVSQSPSNKVTEKGKDVELRCDPISGHTALYWYRQSLGQGLEFLIYFQGNSAPDKSGLPSDRFSAERTGGSVSTLTIQRTQQEDSAVYLCASSLGAGTYKQYFGPGTRLTVT.

This clonotype turned up a few times. The CDR3 nucleotides read TGCGCCAGCAGTGAACATGGGGCCACTGAAGCTTTCTTT. Amino acids: CASSEHGATEAFF. The chain couples TRBV10-2 to TRBJ1-1; D possibly corresponds to TRBD1 (5 bases). Germline lookup yields CDR1 WSHSY and CDR2 SAAADI. Between the trimmed V and J ends, which lost 3 bases and 4 bases, there was a span of 9 bases. The CDR3 sequence is 13 residues long.

This clonotype was counted many times. The V call is TRBV28, the J call TRBJ1-6, with 9 bases aligning to TRBD1. The CDR3 covers 18 residues. With 7 bases clipped from V and 8 bases from J, the junction kept 18 bases outside the gene matches. From germline, CDR1 is MDHEN and CDR2 SYDVKM. The chain's CDR3 is CASTQGTGNSQGDSPLHF. In nucleotides, the CDR3 is TGTGCCAGCACCCAGGGGACAGGGAATAGTCAAGGCGATTCACCCCTCCACTTT.

The rearrangement joins TRBV7-3 to TRBJ2-2, with D tentatively TRBD1 or TRBD2 (5 bases each). Germline V gives CDR1 SGHTA, CDR2 FQGTGA. The CDR3 totals 13 residues. The ends were cut back, 4 bases at V and 6 bases at J, with 9 bases in the middle. The CDR3 protein is CASSSGAPGELFF. In nucleotides, the CDR3 is TGTGCCAGCAGCTCCGGGGCGCCCGGGGAGCTGTTTTTT.

The chain uses TRBV11-3 and TRBJ2-1, with D possibly TRBD1 on 6 matching bases. Per the germline V gene, CDR1 is SGHNT and CDR2 is YENEEA. The CDR3 totals 12 residues. V was shortened by 5 bases and J by 10 bases, with 12 bases between the two germline ends. The CDR3 coding sequence is TGTGCCAGCAGCCCTGGGACACCAGAGCAGTTCTTC. Translating it yields CASSPGTPEQFF.

This clonotype appeared many times. Lacking the conserved final phenylalanine or tryptophan, this CDR3 likely reflects a read error. The DNA is omitted, as the CDR3 cannot be located on it reliably, and the CDR3 follows TCRdb's listing. The rearrangement uses TRBV13 and TRBJ1-1. The CDR3 has 13 amino acids, counting both end residues. Germline CDR1 is PRHDT and CDR2 is FYEKMQ (reference sequence). This CDR3 is CASISYGDLGPSL.

This clonotype showed up many times. The V gene is TRBV4-2, the J gene TRBJ1-1; possible D gene TRBD1, 5 bases. Germline values: CDR1 LGHNA, CDR2 YNFKEQ. CDR3 length: 14 amino acids. V lost 0 bases to trimming and J lost 6 bases, with 11 bases between them. The CDR3 reads CASSQEGGAPEAFF. Here the CDR3 DNA reads TGTGCCAGCAGCCAAGAAGGAGGGGCCCCTGAAGCTTTCTTT.

Many counts were recorded for this clonotype. This chain connects TRBV12-3 or TRBV12-4 to TRBJ1-1; D not certain. V lost 0 bases and J 4 bases, leaving 0 bases between the germline ends. The CDR3 is made up of 11 amino acids. The CDR3 loop is CASSLATEAFF. The CDR3 region has the DNA TGTGCCAGCAGTTTAGCCACTGAAGCTTTCTTT.

This clonotype has a handful of counts. CDR3 coding DNA: TGTGCCAGCAGTTTCGGTGGGGGGGGCCTCTACGAGCAGTACTTC. Translated: CASSFGGGGLYEQYF. The chain links TRBV12-3 or TRBV12-4 to TRBJ2-7; D perhaps matches TRBD2 (7 bases). The CDR3 contains 15 residues. The germline V and J ends were trimmed by 3 bases and 3 bases, with 15 bases remaining between them.

This clonotype has only a few counts. V gene TRBV20-1 combines with J gene TRBJ1-2; no clear D gene. The germline V gene encodes CDR1 DFQATT and CDR2 SNEGSKA (reference sequence). V was clipped by 0 bases and J by 0 bases, with 8 bases between them. This CDR3 contains 14 residues. The CDR3 here is CSARDQRANYGYTF. In DNA form, the CDR3 reads TGCAGTGCTAGAGATCAGAGAGCTAACTATGGCTACACCTTC.